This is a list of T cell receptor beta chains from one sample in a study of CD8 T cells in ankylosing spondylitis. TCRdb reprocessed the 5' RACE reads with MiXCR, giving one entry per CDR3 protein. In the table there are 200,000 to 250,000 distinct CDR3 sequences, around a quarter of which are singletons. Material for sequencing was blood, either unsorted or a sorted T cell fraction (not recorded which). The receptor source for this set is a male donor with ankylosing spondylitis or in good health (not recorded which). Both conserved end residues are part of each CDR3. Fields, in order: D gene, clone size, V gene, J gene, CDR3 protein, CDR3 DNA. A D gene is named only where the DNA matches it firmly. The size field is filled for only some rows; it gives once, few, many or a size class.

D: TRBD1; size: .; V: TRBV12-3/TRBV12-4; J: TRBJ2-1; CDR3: CASSTGVVEQFF; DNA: TGTGCCAGCAGTACAGGGGTGGTTGAGCAGTTCTTC
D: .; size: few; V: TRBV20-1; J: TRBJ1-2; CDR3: CSARGLRQPSNYGYTF; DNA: TGCAGTGCTAGAGGGCTTAGACAGCCTTCTAACTATGGCTACACCTTC
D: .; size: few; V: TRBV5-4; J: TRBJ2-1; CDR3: CASSFAGGINNEQFF; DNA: TGTGCCAGCAGCTTTGCAGGGGGGATTAACAATGAGCAGTTCTTC
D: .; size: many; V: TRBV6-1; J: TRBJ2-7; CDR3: CASRGALDSEQYF; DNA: TGTGCCAGCAGGGGGGCACTAGATTCCGAGCAGTACTTC
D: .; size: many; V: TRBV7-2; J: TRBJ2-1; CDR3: CASSLSWGVNEQFF; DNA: TGTGCCAGCAGCTTAAGCTGGGGCGTCAATGAGCAGTTCTTC
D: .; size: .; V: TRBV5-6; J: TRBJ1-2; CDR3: CPSSLDVDGYTF; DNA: TGTCCCAGCAGCTTGGATGTTGATGGCTACACCTTC
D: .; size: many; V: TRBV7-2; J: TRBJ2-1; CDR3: CASSLGLAPNEQFF; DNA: TGTGCCAGCAGCTTAGGTCTAGCGCCGAATGAGCAGTTCTTC
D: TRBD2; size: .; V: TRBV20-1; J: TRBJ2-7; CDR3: CSARPGTSVAYEQYF; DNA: TGCAGTGCCAGACCGGGGACTAGCGTGGCCTACGAGCAGTACTTC
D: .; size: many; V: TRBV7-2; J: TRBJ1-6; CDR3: CASSLEQAPLSPLHF; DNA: TGTGCCAGCAGCTTAGAACAGGCACCTTTATCACCCCTCCACTTT
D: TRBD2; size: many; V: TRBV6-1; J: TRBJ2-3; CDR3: CASSRGTSGGPDTQYF; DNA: TGTGCCAGCAGCCGAGGGACTAGCGGAGGGCCAGATACGCAGTATTTT
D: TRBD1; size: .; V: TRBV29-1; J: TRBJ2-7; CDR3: CSVSPGQPPYEQYF; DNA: TGCAGCGTAAGCCCGGGACAGCCGCCCTACGAGCAGTACTTC
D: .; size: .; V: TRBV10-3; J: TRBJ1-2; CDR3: CAISSTTSHYGYTF; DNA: TGTGCCATCAGTAGCACAACTTCTCACTATGGCTACACCTTC
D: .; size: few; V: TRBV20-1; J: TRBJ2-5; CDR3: CSARITARETQYF; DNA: TGCAGTGCTAGAATTACAGCTCGAGAGACCCAGTACTTC
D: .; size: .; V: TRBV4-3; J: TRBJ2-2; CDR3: CASSQGPIIPGELFF; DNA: TGCGCCAGCAGCCAAGGCCCCATTATTCCCGGGGAGCTGTTTTTT
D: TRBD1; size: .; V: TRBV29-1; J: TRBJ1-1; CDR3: CSVDGQGARWSNTEAFF; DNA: TGCAGCGTTGATGGACAGGGGGCGAGGTGGTCGAACACTGAAGCTTTCTTT
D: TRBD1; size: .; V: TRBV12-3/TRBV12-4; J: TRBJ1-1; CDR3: CASSAQGTGTEAFF; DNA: TGTGCCAGCAGTGCACAGGGGACGGGCACTGAAGCTTTCTTT
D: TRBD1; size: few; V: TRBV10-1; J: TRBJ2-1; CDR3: CASSIRTGVQFF; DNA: TGCGCCAGCAGCATAAGGACAGGTGTCCAGTTCTTC
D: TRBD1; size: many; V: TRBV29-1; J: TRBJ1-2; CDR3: CSVGTGSSANYGYTF; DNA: TGCAGCGTTGGGACAGGAAGTTCAGCTAACTATGGCTACACCTTC
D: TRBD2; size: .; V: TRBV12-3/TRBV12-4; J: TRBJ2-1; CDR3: CASRRTSGINEQFF; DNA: TGTGCCAGCAGAAGGACTAGCGGGATCAATGAGCAGTTCTTC
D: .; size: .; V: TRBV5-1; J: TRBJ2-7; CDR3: CASSPGDHHGQYF; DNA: TGCGCCAGCAGCCCAGGGGACCATCACGGGCAGTACTTC
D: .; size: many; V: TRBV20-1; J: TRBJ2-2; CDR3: CSARDSSGAGELFF; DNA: TGCAGTGCTAGAGATAGTTCAGGGGCCGGGGAGCTGTTTTTT
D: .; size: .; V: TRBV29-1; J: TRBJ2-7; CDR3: CSVARTHSYEQYF; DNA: TGCAGCGTCGCCCGGACCCACTCCTACGAGCAGTACTTC
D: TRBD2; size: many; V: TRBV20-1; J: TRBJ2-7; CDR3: CSASFSGSAYEQYF; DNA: TGCAGTGCTTCCTTTAGCGGGAGTGCCTACGAGCAGTACTTC
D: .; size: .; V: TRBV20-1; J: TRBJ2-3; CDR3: CSARPPGTDTQYF; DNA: TGCAGTGCTAGGCCCCCCGGCACAGATACGCAGTATTTT
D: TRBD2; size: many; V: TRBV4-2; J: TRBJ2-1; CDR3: CASSHQLAGGVRKEQFF; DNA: TGTGCCAGCAGCCACCAATTAGCGGGGGGGGTTAGAAAAGAGCAGTTCTTC
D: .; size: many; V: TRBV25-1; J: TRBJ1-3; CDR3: CASSEFKGGSGNTIYF; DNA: TGTGCCAGCAGTGAATTTAAAGGGGGCTCTGGAAACACCATATATTTT
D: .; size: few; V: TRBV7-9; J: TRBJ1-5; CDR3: CASSSKRGSPQHF; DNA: TGTGCCAGCAGCTCTAAAAGGGGATCGCCCCAGCATTTT
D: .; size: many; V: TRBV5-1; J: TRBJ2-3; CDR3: CASSLVGSDTDTQYF; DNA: TGCGCCAGCAGCTTGGTGGGCAGCGACACAGATACGCAGTATTTT
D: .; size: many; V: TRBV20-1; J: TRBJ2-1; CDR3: CSALGGPYNEQFF; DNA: TGCAGTGCTCTAGGGGGGCCTTACAATGAGCAGTTCTTC
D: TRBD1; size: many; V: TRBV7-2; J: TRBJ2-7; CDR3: CASREGGTGTYEQYF; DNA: TGTGCCAGCAGGGAGGGAGGGACAGGGACCTACGAGCAGTACTTC
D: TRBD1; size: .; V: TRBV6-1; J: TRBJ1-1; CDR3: CASFRGGQGSTEAFF; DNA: TGTGCCAGCTTCAGAGGGGGACAGGGGAGCACTGAAGCTTTCTTT
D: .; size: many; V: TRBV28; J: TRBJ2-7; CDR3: CASRPRTGASYEQYF; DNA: TGTGCCAGCAGGCCCCGCACGGGGGCATCCTACGAGCAGTACTTC
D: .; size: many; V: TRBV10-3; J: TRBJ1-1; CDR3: CAISLDRTLEAFF; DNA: TGTGCCATCAGCTTAGACAGAACCCTTGAAGCTTTCTTT
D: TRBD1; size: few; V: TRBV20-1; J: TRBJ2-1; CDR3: CSARGTGVPPNEQFF; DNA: TGCAGTGCTAGAGGGACAGGTGTCCCTCCCAATGAGCAGTTCTTC
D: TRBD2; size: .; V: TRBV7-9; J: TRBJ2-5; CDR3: CASSPGGSVLETQYF; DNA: TGTGCCAGCAGCCCCGGGGGGAGCGTCTTGGAGACCCAGTACTTC
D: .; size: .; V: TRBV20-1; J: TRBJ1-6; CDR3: CSARGEGDSPLHF; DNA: TGCAGTGCTAGAGGAGAGGGAGATTCACCCCTCCACTTT
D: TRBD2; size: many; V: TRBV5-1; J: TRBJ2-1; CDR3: CASSIARDYDNEQFF; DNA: TGCGCCAGCAGCATCGCCCGGGACTACGACAATGAGCAGTTCTTC
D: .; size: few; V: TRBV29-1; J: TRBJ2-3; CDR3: CSVGAWGGSTDTQYF; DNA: TGCAGCGTTGGGGCGTGGGGGGGCAGCACAGATACGCAGTATTTT
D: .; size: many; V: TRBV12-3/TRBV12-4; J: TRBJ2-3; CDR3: CASSLGFGSQYF; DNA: TGTGCCAGCAGTTTAGGGTTCGGTTCGCAGTATTTT
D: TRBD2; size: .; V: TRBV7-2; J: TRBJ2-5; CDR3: CASSPRPLARQETQYF; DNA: TGTGCCAGCAGCCCTCGCCCACTAGCGAGGCAAGAGACCCAGTACTTC
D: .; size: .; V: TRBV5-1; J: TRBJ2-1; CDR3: CASRGDGSNEQFF; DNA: TGCGCCAGCAGAGGGGACGGGAGTAATGAGCAGTTCTTC
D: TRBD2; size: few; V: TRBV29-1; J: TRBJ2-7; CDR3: CSATGLAGNPYEQYF; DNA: TGCAGCGCTACGGGACTAGCGGGCAACCCCTACGAGCAGTACTTC
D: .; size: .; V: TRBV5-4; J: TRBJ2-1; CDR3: CASSLFGSRGQGASGRAIEQFF; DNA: TGTGCCAGCAGCTTGTTTGGGAGTCGGGGACAGGGGGCTAGCGGGAGGGCCATTGAGCAGTTCTTC
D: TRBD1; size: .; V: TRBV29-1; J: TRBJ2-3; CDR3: CSVAESGQGARYF; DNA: TGCAGCGTCGCCGAATCCGGACAGGGGGCGCGGTATTTT
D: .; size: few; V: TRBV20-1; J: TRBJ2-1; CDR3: CSARRGSLANNEQFF; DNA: TGCAGTGCTAGAAGGGGTAGCTTGGCAAATAATGAGCAGTTCTTC
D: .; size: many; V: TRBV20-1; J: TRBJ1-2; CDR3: CSAPRSNYGYTF; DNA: TGCAGTGCCCCCAGGAGTAACTATGGCTACACCTTC
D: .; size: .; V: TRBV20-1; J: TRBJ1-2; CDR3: CSACDPTNYGYTF; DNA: TGCAGTGCTTGCGACCCGACCAACTATGGCTACACCTTC
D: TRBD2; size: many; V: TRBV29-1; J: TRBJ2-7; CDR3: CSVVGGSSYEQYF; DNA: TGCAGCGTTGTCGGCGGGAGCTCCTACGAGCAGTACTTC
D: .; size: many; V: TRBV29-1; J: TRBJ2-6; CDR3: CSTTGPGGANVLTF; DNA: TGCAGCACAACAGGCCCGGGGGGGGCCAACGTCCTGACTTTC
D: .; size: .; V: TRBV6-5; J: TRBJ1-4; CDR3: CASSYSGPNEKLFF; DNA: TGTGCCAGCAGTTACTCGGGACCTAATGAAAAACTGTTTTTT
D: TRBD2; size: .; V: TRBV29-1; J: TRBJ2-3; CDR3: CSVWTSGSTDTQYF; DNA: TGCAGCGTGTGGACTAGCGGGAGCACAGATACGCAGTATTTT
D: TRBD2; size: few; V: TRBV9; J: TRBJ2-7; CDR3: CASSPQGLAGGEQYF; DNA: TGTGCCAGCAGCCCCCAGGGACTAGCGGGAGGCGAGCAGTACTTC